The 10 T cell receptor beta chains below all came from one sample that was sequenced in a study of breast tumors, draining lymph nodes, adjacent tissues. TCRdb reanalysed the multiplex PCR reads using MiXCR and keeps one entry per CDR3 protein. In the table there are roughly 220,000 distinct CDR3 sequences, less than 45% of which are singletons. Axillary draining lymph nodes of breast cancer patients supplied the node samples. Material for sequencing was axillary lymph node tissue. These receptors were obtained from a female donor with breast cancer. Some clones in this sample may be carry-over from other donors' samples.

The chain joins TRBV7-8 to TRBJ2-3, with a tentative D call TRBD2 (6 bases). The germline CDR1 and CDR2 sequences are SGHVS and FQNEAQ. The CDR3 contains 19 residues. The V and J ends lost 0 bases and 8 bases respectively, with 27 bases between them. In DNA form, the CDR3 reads TGTGCCAGCAGCTTAGCGTCTACTTCCGGAACTAGCTTTCCCGGTACGCAGTATTTT. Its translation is CASSLASTSGTSFPGTQYF.

The CDR3 sequence is CASQQHRLDQPQHF. CDR3 nucleotides: TGTGCCAGCCAACAACACAGATTGGATCAGCCCCAGCATTTT. The chain combines TRBV27 with TRBJ1-5; D gene uncertain. The V end lost 8 bases, the J end lost 5 bases, and 16 bases lay between the germline ends. CDR3 size: 14 residues. Per the germline V gene, CDR1 is MNHEY and CDR2 is SMNVEV (reference sequence).

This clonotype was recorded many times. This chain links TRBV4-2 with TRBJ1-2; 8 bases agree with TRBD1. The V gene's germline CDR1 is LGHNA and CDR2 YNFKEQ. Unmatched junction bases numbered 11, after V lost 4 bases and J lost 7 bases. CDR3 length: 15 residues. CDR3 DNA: TGTGCCAGCAGCCTACACAGGGGGGAGTTAGGTGGCTACACCTTC. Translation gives CASSLHRGELGGYTF.

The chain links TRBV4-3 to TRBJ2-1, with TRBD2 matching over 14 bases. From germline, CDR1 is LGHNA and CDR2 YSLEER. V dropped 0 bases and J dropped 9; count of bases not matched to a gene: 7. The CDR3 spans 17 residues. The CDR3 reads CASSQDRLAGGQGEQFF. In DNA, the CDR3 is TGCGCCAGCAGCCAAGATCGACTAGCGGGAGGGCAGGGTGAGCAGTTCTTC.

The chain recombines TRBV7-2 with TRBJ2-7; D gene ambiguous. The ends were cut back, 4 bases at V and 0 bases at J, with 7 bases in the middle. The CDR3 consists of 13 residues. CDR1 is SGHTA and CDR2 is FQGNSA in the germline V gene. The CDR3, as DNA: TGTGCCAGCAGCTCCAAGAGCTCCTACGAGCAGTACTTC. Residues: CASSSKSSYEQYF.

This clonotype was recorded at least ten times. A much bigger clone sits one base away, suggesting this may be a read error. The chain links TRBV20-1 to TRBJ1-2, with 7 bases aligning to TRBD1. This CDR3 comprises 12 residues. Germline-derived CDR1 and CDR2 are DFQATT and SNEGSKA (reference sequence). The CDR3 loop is CSARVGGYGSTF. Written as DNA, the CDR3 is TGCAGTGCTAGAGTAGGGGGCTATGGCTCCACCTTC.

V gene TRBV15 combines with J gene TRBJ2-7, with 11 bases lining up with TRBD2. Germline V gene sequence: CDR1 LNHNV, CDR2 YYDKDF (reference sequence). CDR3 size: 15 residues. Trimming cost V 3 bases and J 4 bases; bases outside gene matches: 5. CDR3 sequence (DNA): TGTGCCACCAGCAGTGCACTAGCGGGAGTTTACGAGCAGTACTTC. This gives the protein CATSSALAGVYEQYF.

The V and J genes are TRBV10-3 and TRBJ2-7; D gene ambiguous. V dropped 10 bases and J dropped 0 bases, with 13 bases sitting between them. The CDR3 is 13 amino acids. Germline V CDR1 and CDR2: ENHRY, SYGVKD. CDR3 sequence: CATGPRSSYEQYF. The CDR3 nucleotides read TGTGCCACTGGACCTCGAAGCTCCTACGAGCAGTACTTC.

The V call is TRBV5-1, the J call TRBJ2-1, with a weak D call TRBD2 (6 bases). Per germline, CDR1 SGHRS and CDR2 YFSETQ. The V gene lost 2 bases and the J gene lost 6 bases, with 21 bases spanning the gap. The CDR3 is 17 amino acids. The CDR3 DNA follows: TGCGCCAGCAGCTTTGCAGGGCTTGGCGGGGAGTTCAATGAGCAGTTCTTC. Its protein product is CASSFAGLGGEFNEQFF.

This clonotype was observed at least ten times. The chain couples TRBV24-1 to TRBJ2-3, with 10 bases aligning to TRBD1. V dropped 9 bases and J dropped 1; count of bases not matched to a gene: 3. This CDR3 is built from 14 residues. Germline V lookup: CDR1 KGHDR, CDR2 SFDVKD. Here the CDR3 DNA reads TGTGCCACCGGCGGACAGGGGGGCACAGATACGCAGTATTTT. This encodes CATGGQGGTDTQYF.